The rows below give T cell receptor beta chains drawn from one sample of a study of shared clonotypes between healthy human individuals. The method was immunoSEQ multiplex PCR; TCRdb's version includes in-frame clones alone and lacks a portion of them. The sample lists about 490,000 clones, 70% to 85% occurring once. Input material: PBMCs. Receptors originate from a woman aged 40 to 49 in good health. Some clones in this sample may be carry-over from other donors' samples. The conserved cysteine and the conserved F or W are not part of the CDR3 here.

j_gene | v_gene | CDR3aa
TRBJ2-1 | TRBV6-6 | ASSPRSGPYNEQF
TRBJ2-5 | TRBV7-8 | ASSFSGRAQETQY
TRBJ2-3 | TRBV5-4 | ASSPRLAGGTDTQY
TRBJ2-5 | TRBV7-2 | ASSFLPPGGTQY
TRBJ2-3 | TRBV19 | ASSNGISTDTQY
TRBJ2-7 | TRBV30 | AWSQGLGSYEQY
TRBJ1-4 | TRBV27 | ASSLYGTENEKLF
TRBJ1-2 | TRBV28 | ASSSPPEGAYGYT
TRBJ1-1 | TRBV29-1 | SVQTGTNTEAF
TRBJ2-3 | TRBV27 | ASRGGRGSTDTQY
TRBJ2-1 | TRBV28 | ASSFPDSQGGEQF
TRBJ2-2 | TRBV28 | ASSFLAGGSDTGELF
TRBJ2-3 | TRBV28 | ASSSPGGRRRDTQY
TRBJ2-1 | TRBV11-2 | ASSSKAGVSYNEQF
TRBJ2-3 | TRBV14 | ASSPFSSTDTQY